This T cell receptor beta chain is from a study of T-cell memory formation after mild COVID-19. Study-level information: Clustering of TCRs was largely donor specific.

In TCRdb, the 5' RACE reads were re-called with MiXCR into one record per CDR3 protein. The sample holds approximately 270,000 distinct CDR3 sequences; 15% to 20% are singletons and the top ten take roughly 25%. Trimming removed 5 bases from V and 3 bases from J, with 10 bases in between. The germline gives CDR1 LNHDA, CDR2 SQIVND (reference sequence). The CDR3 runs 13 residues. The receptor comes from a man between 18 and 35 years old who had mild COVID-19 (a few samples of this study predate the infection). Cell type and time point are not known. The sequenced material came from PBMCs or a T cell subset sorted from them (not recorded which). The V and J genes are TRBV19 and TRBJ1-1; unclear D gene. CDR3 residues: CASSSRRDTEAFF. The CDR3 region has the DNA TGTGCCAGTAGTTCGCGCAGAGACACTGAAGCTTTCTTT.